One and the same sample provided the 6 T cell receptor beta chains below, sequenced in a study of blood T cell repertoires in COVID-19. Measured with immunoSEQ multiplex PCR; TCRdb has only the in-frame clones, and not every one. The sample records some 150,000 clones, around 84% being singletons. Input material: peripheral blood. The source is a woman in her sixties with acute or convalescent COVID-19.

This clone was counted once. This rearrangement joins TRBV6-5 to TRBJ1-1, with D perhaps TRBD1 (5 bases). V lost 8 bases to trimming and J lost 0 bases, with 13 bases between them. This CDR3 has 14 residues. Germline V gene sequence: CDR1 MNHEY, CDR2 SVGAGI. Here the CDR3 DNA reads TGTGCCAGCGCCCCACAGGTTGTGAACACTGAAGCTTTCTTT. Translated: CASAPQVVNTEAFF.

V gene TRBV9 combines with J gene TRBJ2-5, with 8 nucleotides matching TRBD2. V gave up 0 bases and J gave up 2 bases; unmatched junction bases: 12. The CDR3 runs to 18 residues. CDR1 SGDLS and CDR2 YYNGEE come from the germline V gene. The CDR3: CASSVGQGGSGVQETQYF. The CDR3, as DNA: TGTGCCAGCAGCGTAGGGCAGGGTGGTAGCGGGGTTCAAGAGACCCAGTACTTC.

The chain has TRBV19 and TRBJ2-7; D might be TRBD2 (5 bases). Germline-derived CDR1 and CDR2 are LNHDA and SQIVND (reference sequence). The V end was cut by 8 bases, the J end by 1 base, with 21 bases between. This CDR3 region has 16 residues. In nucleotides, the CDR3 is TGTGCCAGTGGCCCAACAAGCGGAATCCTTTCCTACGAGCAGTACTTC. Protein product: CASGPTSGILSYEQYF. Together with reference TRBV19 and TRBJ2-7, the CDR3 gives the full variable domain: DGGITQSPKYLFRKEGQNVTLSCEQNLNHDAMYWYRQDPGQGLRLIYYSQIVNDFQKGDIAEGYSVSREKKESFPLTVTSAQKNPTAFYLCASGPTSGILSYEQYFGPGTRLTVT.

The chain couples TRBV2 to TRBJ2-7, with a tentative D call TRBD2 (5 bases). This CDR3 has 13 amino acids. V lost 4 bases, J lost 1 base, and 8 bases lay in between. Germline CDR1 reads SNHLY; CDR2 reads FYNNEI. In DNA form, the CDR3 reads TGTGCCAGCAGTGGTACTAGGTCCTACGAGCAGTACTTC. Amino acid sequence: CASSGTRSYEQYF.

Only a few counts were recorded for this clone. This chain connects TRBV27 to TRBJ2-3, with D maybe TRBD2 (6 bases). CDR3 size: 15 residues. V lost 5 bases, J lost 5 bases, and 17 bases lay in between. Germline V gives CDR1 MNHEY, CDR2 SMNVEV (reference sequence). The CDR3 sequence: CASSTNLGGLDTQYF. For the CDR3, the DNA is TGTGCCAGCAGTACAAATCTTGGGGGGTTAGATACGCAGTATTTT.

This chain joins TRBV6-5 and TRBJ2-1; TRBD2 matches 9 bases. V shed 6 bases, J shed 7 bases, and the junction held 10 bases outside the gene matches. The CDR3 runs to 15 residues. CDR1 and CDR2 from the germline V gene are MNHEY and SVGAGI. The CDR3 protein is CASSHSSGAVNEQFF. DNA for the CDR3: TGTGCCAGCAGCCACTCTAGCGGGGCCGTAAATGAGCAGTTCTTC.